This T cell receptor beta chain was profiled in a study of beta chain features in type 1 diabetes. The sequenced template was cDNA made from the entire isolated RNA. Assay used: immunoSEQ multiplex PCR; TCRdb lists only in-frame clones, some missing. Among about 320,000 clones listed, around 15% were seen once. The CDR3 covers 14 residues. V was cut by 3 bases and J by 7 bases, with 13 bases left in between. The germline V gene encodes CDR1 SGHTA and CDR2 FQGNSA. The clonotype comes from a man younger than 40 in good health. The sequenced material came from central memory CD4+ T cells from blood. This sequence joins TRBV7-2 and TRBJ2-1; possible D gene TRBD2, 5 bases. CDR3 bases: TGTGCCAGCAGCTTCGGGGAACTTCGGAATGAGCAGTTCTTC. This encodes CASSFGELRNEQFF.